This T cell receptor beta chain was sequenced during a study of CXCR3-negative and CXCR3-positive naive CD8 T cells. Study-wide points: CXCR3-positive naive cells carried more hydrophobic TRB CDR3s than CXCR3-negative naive cells did. The study found that naive CXCR3-negative and CXCR3-positive cells shared TRBV-TRBJ usage, while memory cells differed.

Judged by frequency, this clonotype is medium-sized. Its antigen remains unknown. From germline, CDR1 is SQVTM and CDR2 ANQGSEA. The CDR3 spans 14 residues. In preparing the TRB cDNA libraries, 5' RACE with UMI labels was used. TCRdb re-analyzed the 5' RACE reads; it lists each CDR3 protein once, without DNA. Here the sample table reports under 75,000 distinct CDR3 sequences. The gene calls are TRBV29-1 and TRBJ2-3; TCRdb names TRBD2, which stays unverified in the absence of DNA. The clonotype comes from a human donor in good health. Some clones in this sample may be carry-over from other donors' samples. Sequenced: naive CXCR3+ CD8+ T cells from blood. Specified subset: CD45RO-CCR7+CD27+CD95- naive CD8+ T cells expressing CXCR3 (TNR3+). The CDR3 protein is CSVPPSGGPDTQYF.